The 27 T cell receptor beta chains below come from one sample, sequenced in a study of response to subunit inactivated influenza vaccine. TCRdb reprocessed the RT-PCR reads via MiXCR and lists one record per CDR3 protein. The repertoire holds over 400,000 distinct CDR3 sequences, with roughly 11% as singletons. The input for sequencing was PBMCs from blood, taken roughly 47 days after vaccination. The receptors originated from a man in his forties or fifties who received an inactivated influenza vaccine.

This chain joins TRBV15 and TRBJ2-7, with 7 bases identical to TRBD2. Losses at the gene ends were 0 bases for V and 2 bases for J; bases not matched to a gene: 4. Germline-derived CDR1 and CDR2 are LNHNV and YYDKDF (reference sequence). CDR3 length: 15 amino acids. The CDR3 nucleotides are TGTGCCACCAGCAGAGATAGCGGGCCGACCTACGAGCAGTACTTC. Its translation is CATSRDSGPTYEQYF.

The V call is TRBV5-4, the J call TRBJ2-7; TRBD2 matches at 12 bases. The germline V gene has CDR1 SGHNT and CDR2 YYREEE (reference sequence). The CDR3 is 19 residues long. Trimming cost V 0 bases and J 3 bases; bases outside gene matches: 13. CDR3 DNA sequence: TGTGCCAGCAGCTTGGCCAGGACTAGCGGGACAACATCCCACTACGAGCAGTACTTC. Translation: CASSLARTSGTTSHYEQYF. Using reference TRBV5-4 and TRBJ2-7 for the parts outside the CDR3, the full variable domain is ETGVTQSPTHLIKTRGQQVTLRCSSQSGHNTVSWYQQALGQGPQFIFQYYREEENGRGNFPPRFSGLQFPNYSSELNVNALELDDSALYLCASSLARTSGTTSHYEQYFGPGTRLTVT.

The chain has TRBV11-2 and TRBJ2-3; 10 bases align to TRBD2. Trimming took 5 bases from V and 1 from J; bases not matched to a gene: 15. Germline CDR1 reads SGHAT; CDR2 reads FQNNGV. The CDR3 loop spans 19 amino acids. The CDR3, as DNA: TGTGCCAGCAGCCTAAGAGCGAGCGGGAGGGCCTTCCGCACAGATACGCAGTATTTT. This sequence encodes CASSLRASGRAFRTDTQYF.

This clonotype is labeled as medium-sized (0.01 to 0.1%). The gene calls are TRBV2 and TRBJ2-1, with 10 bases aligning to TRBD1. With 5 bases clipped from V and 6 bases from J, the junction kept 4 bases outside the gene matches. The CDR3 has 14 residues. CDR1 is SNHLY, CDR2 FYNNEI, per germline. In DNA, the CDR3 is TGTGCCAGCAGTACGGACAGGGGGATCAATGAGCAGTTCTTC. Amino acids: CASSTDRGINEQFF.

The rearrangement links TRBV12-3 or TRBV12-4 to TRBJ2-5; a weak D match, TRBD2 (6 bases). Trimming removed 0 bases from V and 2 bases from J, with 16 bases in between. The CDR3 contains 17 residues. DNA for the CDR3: TGTGCCAGCAGTTTAGCGATAGCGGACCTACGTCAAGAGACCCAGTACTTC. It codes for CASSLAIADLRQETQYF.

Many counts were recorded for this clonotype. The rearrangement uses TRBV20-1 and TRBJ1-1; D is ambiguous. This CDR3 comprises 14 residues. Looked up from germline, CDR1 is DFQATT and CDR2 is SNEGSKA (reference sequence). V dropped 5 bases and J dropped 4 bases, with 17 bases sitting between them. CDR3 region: CSAERAREGTEAFF. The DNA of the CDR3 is TGCAGTGCTGAGCGCGCGCGGGAAGGCACTGAAGCTTTCTTT.

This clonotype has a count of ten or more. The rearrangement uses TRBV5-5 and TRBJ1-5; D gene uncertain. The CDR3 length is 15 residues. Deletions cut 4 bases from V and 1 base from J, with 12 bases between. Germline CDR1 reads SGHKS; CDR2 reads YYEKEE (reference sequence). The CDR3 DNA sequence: TGTGCCAGCAGCCGCACCCCAGGCAGCAATCAGCCCCAGCATTTT. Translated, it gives CASSRTPGSNQPQHF. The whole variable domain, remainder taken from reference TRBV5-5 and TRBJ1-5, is DAGVTQSPTHLIKTRGQQVTLRCSPISGHKSVSWYQQVLGQGPQFIFQYYEKEERGRGNFPDRFSARQFPNYSSELNVNALLLGDSALYLCASSRTPGSNQPQHFGDGTRLSIL.

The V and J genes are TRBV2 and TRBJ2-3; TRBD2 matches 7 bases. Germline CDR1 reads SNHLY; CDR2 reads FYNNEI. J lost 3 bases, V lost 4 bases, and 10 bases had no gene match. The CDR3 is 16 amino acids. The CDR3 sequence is CASSVRRGISTDTQYF. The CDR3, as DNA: TGTGCCAGCAGTGTCCGGCGGGGGATATCGACAGATACGCAGTATTTT.

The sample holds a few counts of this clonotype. The CDR3 nucleotides are TGTGCCAGCAGCTTGGGGGGGGCCCACGGGGAGCTGTTTTTT. Protein: CASSLGGAHGELFF. The gene calls are TRBV11-2 and TRBJ2-2; possibly TRBD2 for D (7 bases). V lost 3 bases and J lost 7, with 12 bases in between. This CDR3 has 14 amino acids. The germline V gene has CDR1 SGHAT and CDR2 FQNNGV.

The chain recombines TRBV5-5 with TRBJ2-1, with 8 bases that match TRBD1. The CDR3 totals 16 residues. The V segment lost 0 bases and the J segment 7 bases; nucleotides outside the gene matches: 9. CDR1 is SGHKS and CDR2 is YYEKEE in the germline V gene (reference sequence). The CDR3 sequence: CASSLDETGARNEQFF. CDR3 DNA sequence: TGTGCCAGCAGCTTGGATGAGACAGGGGCTAGGAATGAGCAGTTCTTC.

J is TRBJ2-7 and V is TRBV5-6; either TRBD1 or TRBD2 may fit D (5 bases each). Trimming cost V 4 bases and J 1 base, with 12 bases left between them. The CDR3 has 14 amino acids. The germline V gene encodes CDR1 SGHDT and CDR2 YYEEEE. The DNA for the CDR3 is TGTGCCAGCAGCCCCCGGGACCCTTCCTACGAGCAGTACTTC. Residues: CASSPRDPSYEQYF.

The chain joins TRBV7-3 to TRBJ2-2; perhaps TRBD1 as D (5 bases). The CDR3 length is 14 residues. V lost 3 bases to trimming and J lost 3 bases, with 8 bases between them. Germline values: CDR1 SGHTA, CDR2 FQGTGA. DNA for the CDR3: TGTGCCAGCAGCTTCGCCAGGGACACCGGGGAGCTGTTTTTT. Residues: CASSFARDTGELFF.

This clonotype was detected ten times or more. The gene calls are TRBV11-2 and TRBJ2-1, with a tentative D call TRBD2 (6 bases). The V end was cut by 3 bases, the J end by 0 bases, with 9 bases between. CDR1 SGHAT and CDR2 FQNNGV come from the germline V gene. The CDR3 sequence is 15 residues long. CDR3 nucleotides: TGTGCCAGCAGCTTTCTGGGAGGCTCCTACAATGAGCAGTTCTTC. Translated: CASSFLGGSYNEQFF.

The CDR3 bases are TGTGCCAGCTCAGGGTTAGCGGGAGACGCGCAGTACTTC. It yields the protein CASSGLAGDAQYF. The V gene is TRBV18, the J gene TRBJ2-7, with 9 bases matching TRBD2. V gave up 5 bases and J gave up 9 bases; unmatched junction bases: 8. The CDR3 totals 13 residues. From germline, CDR1 is KGHSH and CDR2 LQKENI.

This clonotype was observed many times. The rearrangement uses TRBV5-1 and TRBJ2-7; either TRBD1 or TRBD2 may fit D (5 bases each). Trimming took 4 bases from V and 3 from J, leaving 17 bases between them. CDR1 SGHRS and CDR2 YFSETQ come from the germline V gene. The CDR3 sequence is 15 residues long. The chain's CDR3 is CASSLGPSENYEQYF. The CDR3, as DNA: TGCGCCAGCAGCCTGGGACCTTCCGAGAACTACGAGCAGTACTTC.

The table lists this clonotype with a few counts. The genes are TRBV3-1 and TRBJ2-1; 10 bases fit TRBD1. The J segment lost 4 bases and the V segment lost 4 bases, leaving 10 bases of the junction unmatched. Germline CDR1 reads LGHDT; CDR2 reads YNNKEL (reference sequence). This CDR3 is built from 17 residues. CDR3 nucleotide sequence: TGTGCCAGCAGCCCGCGGACAGGGGGTATTGGTTACAATGAGCAGTTCTTC. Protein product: CASSPRTGGIGYNEQFF.

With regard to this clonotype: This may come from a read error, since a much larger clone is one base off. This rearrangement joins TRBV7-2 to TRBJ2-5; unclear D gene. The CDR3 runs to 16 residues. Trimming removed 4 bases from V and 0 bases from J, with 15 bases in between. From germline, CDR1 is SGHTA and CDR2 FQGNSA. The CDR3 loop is CASSSSQQLHQETQYF. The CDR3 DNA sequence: TGTGCCAGCAGCTCAAGCCAGCAGCTTCACCAAGAGACCCAGTACTTC.

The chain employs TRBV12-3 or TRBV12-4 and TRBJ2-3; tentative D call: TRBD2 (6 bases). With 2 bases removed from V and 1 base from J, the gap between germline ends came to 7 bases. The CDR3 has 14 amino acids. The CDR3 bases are TGTGCCAGCAGTTTACAGCGGGGCACAGATACGCAGTATTTT. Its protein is CASSLQRGTDTQYF.

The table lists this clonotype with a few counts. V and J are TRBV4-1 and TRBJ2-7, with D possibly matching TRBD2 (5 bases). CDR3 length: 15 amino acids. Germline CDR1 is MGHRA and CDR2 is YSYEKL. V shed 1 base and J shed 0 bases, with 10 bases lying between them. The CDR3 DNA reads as TGCGCCAGCAGCCAAGGGCCGGGATTCTCCTACGAGCAGTACTTC. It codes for CASSQGPGFSYEQYF.

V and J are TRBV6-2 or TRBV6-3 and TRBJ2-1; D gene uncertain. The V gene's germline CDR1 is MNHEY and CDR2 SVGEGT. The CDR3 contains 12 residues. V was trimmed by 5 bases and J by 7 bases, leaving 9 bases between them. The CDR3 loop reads CASSRWENEQFF. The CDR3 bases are TGTGCCAGCAGTCGCTGGGAAAATGAGCAGTTCTTC.

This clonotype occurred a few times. CDR3 DNA sequence: TGTGCCAGCAGCGTCGCCCAGGGGGCCAACGTCCTGACTTTC. Translating it yields CASSVAQGANVLTF. The chain is built from TRBV9 and TRBJ2-6; D is ambiguous. CDR3 length: 14 residues. V was pared by 2 bases and J by 4 bases, with 7 bases between. Per germline, CDR1 SGDLS and CDR2 YYNGEE. Based on the CDR3 plus reference TRBV9 and TRBJ2-6, the full variable domain is DSGVTQTPKHLITATGQRVTLRCSPRSGDLSVYWYQQSLDQGLQFLIQYYNGEERAKGNILERFSAQQFPDLHSELNLSSLELGDSALYFCASSVAQGANVLTFGAGSRLTVL.

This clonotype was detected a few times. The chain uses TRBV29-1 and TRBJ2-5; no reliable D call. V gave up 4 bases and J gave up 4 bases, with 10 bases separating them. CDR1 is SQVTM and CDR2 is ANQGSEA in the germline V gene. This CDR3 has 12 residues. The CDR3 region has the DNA TGCAGCGTTGGAAATAGAGGAGAGACCCAGTACTTC. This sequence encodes CSVGNRGETQYF.

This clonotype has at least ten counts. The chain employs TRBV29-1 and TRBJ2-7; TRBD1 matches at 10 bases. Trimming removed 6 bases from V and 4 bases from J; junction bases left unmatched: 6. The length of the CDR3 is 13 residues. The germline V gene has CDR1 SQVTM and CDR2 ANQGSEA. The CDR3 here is CSVTTGGLYEQYF. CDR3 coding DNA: TGCAGCGTCACGACAGGGGGCTTGTACGAGCAGTACTTC.

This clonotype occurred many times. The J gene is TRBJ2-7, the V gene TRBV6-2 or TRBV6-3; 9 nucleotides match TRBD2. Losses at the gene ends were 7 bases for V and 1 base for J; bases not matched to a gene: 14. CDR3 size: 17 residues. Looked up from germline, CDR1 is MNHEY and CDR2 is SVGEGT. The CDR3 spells CASTPPTRLAESYEQYF. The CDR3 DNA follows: TGTGCCAGCACCCCCCCCACCAGACTAGCGGAGTCCTACGAGCAGTACTTC.

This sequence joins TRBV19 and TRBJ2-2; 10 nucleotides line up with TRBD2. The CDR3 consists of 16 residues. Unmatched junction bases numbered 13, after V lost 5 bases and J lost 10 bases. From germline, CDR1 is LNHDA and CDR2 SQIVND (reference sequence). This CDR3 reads CASSPLGAGGPVELFF. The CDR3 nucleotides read TGTGCCAGTAGTCCATTAGGAGCGGGAGGGCCTGTGGAGCTGTTTTTT.

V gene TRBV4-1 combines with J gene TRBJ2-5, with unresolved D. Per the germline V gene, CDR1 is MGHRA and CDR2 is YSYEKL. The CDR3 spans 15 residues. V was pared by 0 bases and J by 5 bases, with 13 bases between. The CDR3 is CASSQDGVTSETQYF. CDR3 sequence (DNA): TGCGCCAGCAGCCAAGATGGTGTAACTTCTGAGACCCAGTACTTC.

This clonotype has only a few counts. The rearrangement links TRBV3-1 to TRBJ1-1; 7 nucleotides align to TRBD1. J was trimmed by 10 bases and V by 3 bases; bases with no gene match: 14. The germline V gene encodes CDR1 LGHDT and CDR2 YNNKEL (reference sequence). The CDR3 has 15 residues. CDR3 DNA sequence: TGTGCCAGCAGCCAGGCCGCGACAGGGAGTCCGGGAGCTTTCTTT. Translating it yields CASSQAATGSPGAFF. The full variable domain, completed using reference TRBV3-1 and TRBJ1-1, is DTAVSQTPKYLVTQMGNDKSIKCEQNLGHDTMYWYKQDSKKFLKIMFSYNNKELIINETVPNRFSPKSPDKAHLNLHINSLELGDSAVYFCASSQAATGSPGAFFGQGTRLTVV.